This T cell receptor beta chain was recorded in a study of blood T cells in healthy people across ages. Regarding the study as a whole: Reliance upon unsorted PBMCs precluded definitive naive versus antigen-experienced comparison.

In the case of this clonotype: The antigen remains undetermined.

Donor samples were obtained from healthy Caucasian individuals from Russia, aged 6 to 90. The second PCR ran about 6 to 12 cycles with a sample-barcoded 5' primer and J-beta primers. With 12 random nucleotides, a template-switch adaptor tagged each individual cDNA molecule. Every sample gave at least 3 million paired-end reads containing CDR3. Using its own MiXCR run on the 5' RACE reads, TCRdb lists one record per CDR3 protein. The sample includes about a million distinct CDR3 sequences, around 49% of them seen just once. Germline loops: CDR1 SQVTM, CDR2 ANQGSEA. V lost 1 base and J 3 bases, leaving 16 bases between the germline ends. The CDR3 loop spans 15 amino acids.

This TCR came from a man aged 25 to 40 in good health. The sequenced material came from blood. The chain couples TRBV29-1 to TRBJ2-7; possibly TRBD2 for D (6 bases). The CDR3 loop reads CSVEAGQGGVYEQYF. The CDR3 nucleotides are TGCAGCGTTGAAGCCGGGCAGGGAGGAGTCTACGAGCAGTACTTC.